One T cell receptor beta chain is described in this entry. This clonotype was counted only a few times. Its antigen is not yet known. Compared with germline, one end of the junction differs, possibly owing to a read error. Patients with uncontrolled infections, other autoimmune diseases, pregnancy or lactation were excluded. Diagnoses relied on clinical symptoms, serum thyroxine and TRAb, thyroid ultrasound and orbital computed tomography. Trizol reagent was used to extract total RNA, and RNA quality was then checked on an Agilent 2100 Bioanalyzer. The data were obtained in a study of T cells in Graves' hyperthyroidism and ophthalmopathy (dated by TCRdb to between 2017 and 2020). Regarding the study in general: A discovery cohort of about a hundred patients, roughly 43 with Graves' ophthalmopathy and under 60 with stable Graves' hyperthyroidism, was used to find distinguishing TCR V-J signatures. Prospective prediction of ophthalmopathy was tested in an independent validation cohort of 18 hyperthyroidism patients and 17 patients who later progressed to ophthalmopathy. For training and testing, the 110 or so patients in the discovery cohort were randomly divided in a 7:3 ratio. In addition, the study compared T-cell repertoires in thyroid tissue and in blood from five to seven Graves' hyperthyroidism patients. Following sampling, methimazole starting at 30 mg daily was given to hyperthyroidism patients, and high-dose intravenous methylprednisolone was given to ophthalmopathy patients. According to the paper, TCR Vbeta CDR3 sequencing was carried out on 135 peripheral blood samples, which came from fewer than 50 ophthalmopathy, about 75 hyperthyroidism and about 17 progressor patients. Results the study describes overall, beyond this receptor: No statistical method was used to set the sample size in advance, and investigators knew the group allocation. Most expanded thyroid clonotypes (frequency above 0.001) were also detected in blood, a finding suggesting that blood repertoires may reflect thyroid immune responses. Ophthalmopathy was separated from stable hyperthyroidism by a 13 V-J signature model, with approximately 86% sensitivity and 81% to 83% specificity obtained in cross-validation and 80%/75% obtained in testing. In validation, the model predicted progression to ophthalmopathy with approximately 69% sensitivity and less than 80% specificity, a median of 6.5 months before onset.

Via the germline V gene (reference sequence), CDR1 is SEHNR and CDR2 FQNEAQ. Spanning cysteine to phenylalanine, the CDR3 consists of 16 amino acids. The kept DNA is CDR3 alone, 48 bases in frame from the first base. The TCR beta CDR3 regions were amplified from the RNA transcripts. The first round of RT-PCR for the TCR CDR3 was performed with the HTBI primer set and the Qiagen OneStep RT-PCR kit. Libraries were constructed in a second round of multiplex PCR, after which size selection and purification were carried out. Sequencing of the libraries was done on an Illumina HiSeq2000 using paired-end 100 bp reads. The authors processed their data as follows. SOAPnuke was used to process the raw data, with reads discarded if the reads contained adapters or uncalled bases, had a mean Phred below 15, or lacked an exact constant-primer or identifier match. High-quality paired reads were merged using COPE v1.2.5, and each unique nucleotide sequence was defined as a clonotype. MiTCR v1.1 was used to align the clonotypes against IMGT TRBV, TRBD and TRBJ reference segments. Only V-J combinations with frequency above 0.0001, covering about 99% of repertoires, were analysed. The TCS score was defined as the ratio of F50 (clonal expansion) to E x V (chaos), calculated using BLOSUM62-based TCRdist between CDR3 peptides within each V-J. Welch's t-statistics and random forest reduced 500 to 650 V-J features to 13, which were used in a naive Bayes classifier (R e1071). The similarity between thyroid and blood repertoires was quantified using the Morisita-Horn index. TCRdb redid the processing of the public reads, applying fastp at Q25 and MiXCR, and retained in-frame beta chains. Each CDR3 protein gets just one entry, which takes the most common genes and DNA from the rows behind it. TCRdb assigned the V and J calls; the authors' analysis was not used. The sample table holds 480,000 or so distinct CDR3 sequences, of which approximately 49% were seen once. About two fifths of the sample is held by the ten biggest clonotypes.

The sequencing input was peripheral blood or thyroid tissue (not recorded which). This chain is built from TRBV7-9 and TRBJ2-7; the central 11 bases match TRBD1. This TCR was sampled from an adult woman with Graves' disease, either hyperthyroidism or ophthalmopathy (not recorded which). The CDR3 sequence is CASSQDGQGAPYEQYF. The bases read TGCGCCAGCAGCCAAGATGGACAGGGGGCCCCCTACGAGCAGTACTTC.